The T cell receptor (beta chain) described here comes from a study of identical twins. TCRdb called the 5' RACE reads again in MiXCR, with one record for every CDR3 protein. The sample includes roughly 1.6 million distinct CDR3 sequences, roughly a third seen only once; the top ten take about 0.27%. The CDR3 contains 14 residues. Germline CDR1 KGHDR, CDR2 SFDVKD. The V segment lost 7 bases and the J segment 5 bases; nucleotides outside the gene matches: 5. The sample was cord blood. This TCR was sampled from a newborn girl in good health. This chain uses TRBV24-1 with TRBJ1-2; 11 nucleotides align to TRBD1. The chain's CDR3 is CATSPRDRGYGYTF. The CDR3 nucleotides read TGTGCCACCAGCCCCCGGGACAGGGGGTATGGCTACACCTTC.